The 6 T cell receptor beta chains below were found in one sample sequenced in a study of CD8 T cells in Susac syndrome. Random hexamers were used to reverse transcribe the RNA input (about 0.5 to 1 ug). In TCRdb, the immunoSEQ multiplex PCR reads were re-called with MiXCR into one record per CDR3 protein. The repertoire includes 200,000 to 250,000 distinct CDR3 sequences, roughly 96% of them detected once, and roughly 0.09% sits in the top ten. Sequenced input: CD4+ T cells from PBMCs. These receptors all stem from a human donor with multiple sclerosis.

Here the CDR3 DNA reads TGTGCCAGCAGCTTAGCCCTAATCTCCTACAATGAGCAGTTCTTC. This translates into CASSLALISYNEQFF. The genes are TRBV7-9 and TRBJ2-1; D is uncertain. There are 15 residues in the CDR3. The V gene's germline CDR1 is SEHNR and CDR2 FQNEAQ (reference sequence). Trimming left V 0 bases short and J 0 bases short, with 6 bases between.

The chain recombines TRBV3-1 with TRBJ2-3, with D perhaps given as TRBD1 or TRBD2 (6 bases each). There are 14 residues in the CDR3. V gave up 4 bases and J gave up 2 bases, with 10 bases separating them. The germline V gene encodes CDR1 LGHDT and CDR2 YNNKEL (reference sequence). The DNA for the CDR3 is TGTGCCAGCAGCCCCCGGGGGCACACAGATACGCAGTATTTT. It is translated as CASSPRGHTDTQYF.

This CDR3 is CASRRSTGETQYF. CDR3 nucleotides: TGTGCCAGCAGGCGAAGCACGGGAGAGACCCAGTACTTC. This sequence joins TRBV12-3 or TRBV12-4 and TRBJ2-5; the D is unclear. V was cut by 6 bases and J by 4 bases, with 12 bases left in between. This CDR3 comprises 13 residues.

This clonotype has more than one count but fewer than ten. V is TRBV29-1 and J is TRBJ2-7; D gene uncertain. Looked up from germline, CDR1 is SQVTM and CDR2 is ANQGSEA. The CDR3 length is 11 residues. Trimming removed 4 bases at V and 2 bases at J, with 6 bases between. Written as DNA, the CDR3 is TGCAGCGTTGGTGGCACCTACGAGCAGTACTTC. Residues: CSVGGTYEQYF.

This clonotype was recorded only once. The rearrangement joins TRBV5-1 to TRBJ2-1; 7 bases are a match to TRBD2. V was pared by 3 bases and J by 3 bases, with 6 bases of the junction left unmatched. The CDR3 spans 15 residues. Germline loops: CDR1 SGHRS, CDR2 YFSETQ. CDR3 coding DNA: TGCGCCAGCAGCTCGCGGGACTATTACTACAATGAGCAGTTCTTC. It yields the protein CASSSRDYYYNEQFF.

This chain joins TRBV6-2 or TRBV6-3 and TRBJ2-1; a weak D match, TRBD2 (6 bases). CDR1 MNHEY and CDR2 SVGEGT come from the germline V gene. V was pared by 6 bases and J by 8 bases, with 14 bases between. The CDR3 contains 13 residues. Written as DNA, the CDR3 is TGTGCCAGCAGAGAAACTAGCCGCGATGAGCAGTTCTTC. It encodes CASRETSRDEQFF.